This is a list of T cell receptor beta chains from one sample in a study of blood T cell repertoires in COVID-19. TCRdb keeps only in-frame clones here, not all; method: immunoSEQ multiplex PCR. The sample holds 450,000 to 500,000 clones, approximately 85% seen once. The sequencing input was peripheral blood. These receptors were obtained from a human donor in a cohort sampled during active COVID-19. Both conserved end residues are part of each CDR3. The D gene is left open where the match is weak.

CDR3 protein: CASSLAGAGELFF; V gene: TRBV11-2; J gene: TRBJ2-2; D gene: NA
CDR3 protein: CASSAGGGAREQYF; V gene: TRBV18; J gene: TRBJ2-7; D gene: TRBD2
CDR3 protein: CASSLMSANNEQFF; V gene: TRBV7-8; J gene: TRBJ2-1; D gene: NA
CDR3 protein: CAWSGGGPGNTIYF; V gene: TRBV30; J gene: TRBJ1-3; D gene: NA
CDR3 protein: CASSLLTGGAYEQYF; V gene: TRBV11-2; J gene: TRBJ2-7; D gene: TRBD1
CDR3 protein: CASSPAGRSSYEQYF; V gene: TRBV2; J gene: TRBJ2-7; D gene: NA
CDR3 protein: CASSYPGQGGDSPLHF; V gene: TRBV6-5; J gene: TRBJ1-6; D gene: TRBD1
CDR3 protein: CASSGGGGSSYNEQFF; V gene: TRBV6-1; J gene: TRBJ2-1; D gene: NA
CDR3 protein: CASSLGQGDYGYTF; V gene: TRBV6-5; J gene: TRBJ1-2; D gene: TRBD1
CDR3 protein: CAWSVPQTVGNTIYF; V gene: TRBV30; J gene: TRBJ1-3; D gene: NA
CDR3 protein: CASSLAGITAYNEQFF; V gene: TRBV5-4; J gene: TRBJ2-1; D gene: NA
CDR3 protein: CAIAVRGSLGNTIYF; V gene: TRBV10-3; J gene: TRBJ1-3; D gene: NA
CDR3 protein: CASSPVLGEETQYF; V gene: TRBV7-2; J gene: TRBJ2-5; D gene: NA